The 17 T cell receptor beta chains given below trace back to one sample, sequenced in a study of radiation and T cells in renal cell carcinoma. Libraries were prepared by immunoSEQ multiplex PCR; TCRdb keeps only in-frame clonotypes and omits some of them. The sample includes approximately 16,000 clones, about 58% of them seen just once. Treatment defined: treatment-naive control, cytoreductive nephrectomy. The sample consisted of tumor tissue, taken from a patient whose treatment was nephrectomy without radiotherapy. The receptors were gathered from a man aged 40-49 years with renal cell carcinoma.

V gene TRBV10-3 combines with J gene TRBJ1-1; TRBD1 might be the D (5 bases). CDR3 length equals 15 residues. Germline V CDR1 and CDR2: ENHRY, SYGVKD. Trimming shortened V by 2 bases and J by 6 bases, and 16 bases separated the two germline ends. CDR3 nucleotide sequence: TGTGCCATCAGTGAGCTCGCATTTTCGGGGGCTGAAGCTTTCTTT. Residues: CAISELAFSGAEAFF.

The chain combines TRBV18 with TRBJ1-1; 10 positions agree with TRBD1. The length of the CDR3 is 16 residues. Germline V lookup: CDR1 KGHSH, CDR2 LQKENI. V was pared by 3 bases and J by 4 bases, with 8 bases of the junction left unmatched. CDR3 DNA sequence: TGTGCCAGCTCACCTAGCGGGACAGGGGCAGTCACTGAAGCTTTCTTT. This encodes CASSPSGTGAVTEAFF.

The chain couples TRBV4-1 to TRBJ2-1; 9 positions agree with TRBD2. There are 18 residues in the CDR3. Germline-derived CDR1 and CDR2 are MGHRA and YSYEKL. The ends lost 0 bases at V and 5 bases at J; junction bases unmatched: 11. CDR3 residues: CASSQEAGLAGRNNEQFF. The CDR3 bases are TGCGCCAGCAGCCAAGAAGCCGGGCTAGCGGGGAGGAACAATGAGCAGTTCTTC.

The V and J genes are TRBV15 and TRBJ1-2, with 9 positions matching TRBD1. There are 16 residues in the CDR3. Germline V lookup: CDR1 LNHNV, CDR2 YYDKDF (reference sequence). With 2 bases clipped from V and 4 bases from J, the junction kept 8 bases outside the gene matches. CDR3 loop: CATSRQGTGRTYGYTF. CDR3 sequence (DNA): TGTGCCACCAGCAGACAGGGGACAGGGCGAACCTATGGCTACACCTTC.

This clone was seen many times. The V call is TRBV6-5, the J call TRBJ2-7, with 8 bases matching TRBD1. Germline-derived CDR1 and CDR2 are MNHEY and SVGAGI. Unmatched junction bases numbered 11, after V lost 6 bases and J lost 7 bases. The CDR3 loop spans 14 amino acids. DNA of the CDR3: TGTGCCAGCAGAGGGACAGGCCGGACAGGGGAGCAGTACTTC. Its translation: CASRGTGRTGEQYF.

CDR3 nucleotides: TGTGCCAGCAGACCTAGCGGGGGGGAAGAGACCCAGTACTTC. As protein: CASRPSGGEETQYF. The chain employs TRBV6-6 and TRBJ2-5; TRBD2 aligns across 12 bases. CDR1 and CDR2 from the germline V gene are MNHNY and SVGAGI (reference sequence). The trim removed 6 bases at V and 3 bases at J, leaving 2 bases unmatched. This CDR3 has 14 amino acids.

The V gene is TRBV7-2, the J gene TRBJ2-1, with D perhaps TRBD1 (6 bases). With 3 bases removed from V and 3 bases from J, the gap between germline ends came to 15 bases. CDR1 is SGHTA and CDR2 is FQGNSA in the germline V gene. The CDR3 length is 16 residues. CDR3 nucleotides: TGTGCCAGCAGCTTGCAGACAGGAAATCTCTACAATGAGCAGTTCTTC. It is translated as CASSLQTGNLYNEQFF.

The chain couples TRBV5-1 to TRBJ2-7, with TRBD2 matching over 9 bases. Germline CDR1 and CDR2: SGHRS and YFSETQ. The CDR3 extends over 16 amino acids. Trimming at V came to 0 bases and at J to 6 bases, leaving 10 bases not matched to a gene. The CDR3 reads CASSLAASGAGREQYF. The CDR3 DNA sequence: TGCGCCAGCAGCTTGGCCGCTAGCGGGGCCGGCCGCGAGCAGTACTTC.

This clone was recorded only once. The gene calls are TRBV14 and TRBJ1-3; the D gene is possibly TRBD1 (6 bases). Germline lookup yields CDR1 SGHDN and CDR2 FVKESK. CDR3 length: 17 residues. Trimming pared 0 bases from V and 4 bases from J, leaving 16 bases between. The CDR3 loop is CASSQDFGRGSGNTIYF. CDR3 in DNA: TGTGCCAGCAGCCAAGATTTTGGCAGGGGTTCGGGAAACACCATATATTTT.

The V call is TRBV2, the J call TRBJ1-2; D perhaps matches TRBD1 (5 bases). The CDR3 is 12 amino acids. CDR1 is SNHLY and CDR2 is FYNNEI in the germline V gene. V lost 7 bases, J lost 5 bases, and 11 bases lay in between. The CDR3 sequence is CASTLGAYGYTF. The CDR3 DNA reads TGTGCCAGCACCTTAGGGGCGTATGGCTACACCTTC.

The chain's CDR3 is CASSVRGTVSGANVLTF. CDR3 bases: TGTGCCAGCAGCGTAAGGGGTACAGTCTCTGGGGCCAACGTCCTGACTTTC. J is TRBJ2-6 and V is TRBV9, with a tentative D call TRBD1 (5 bases). The CDR3 consists of 17 residues. Trimming pared 1 base from V and 0 bases from J, leaving 11 bases between. The germline V gene encodes CDR1 SGDLS and CDR2 YYNGEE.

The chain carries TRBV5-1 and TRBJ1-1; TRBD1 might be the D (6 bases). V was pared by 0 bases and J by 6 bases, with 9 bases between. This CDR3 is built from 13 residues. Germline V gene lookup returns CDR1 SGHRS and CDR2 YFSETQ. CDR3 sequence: CASSLGTVPEAFF. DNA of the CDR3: TGCGCCAGCAGCTTGGGGACAGTCCCTGAAGCTTTCTTT.

The CDR3 region is CASSATPGIYQPQHF. The CDR3 nucleotides read TGCGCCAGCAGCGCGACTCCAGGGATTTATCAGCCCCAGCATTTT. The rearrangement links TRBV5-1 to TRBJ1-5; a possible D gene is TRBD1 (5 bases). Per the germline V gene, CDR1 is SGHRS and CDR2 is YFSETQ. This CDR3 comprises 15 residues. V gave up 4 bases and J gave up 5 bases, with 16 bases separating them.

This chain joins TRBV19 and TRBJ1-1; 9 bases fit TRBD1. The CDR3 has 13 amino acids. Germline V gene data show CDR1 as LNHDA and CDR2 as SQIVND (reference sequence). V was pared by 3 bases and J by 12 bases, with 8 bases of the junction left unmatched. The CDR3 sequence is CASSIGGQGYSFF. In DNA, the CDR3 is TGTGCCAGTAGTATTGGGGGACAGGGTTATTCTTTCTTT.

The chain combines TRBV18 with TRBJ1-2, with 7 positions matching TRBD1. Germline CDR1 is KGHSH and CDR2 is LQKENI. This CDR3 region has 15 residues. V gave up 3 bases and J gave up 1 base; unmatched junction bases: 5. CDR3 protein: CASSPQGGNNYGYTF. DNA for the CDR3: TGTGCCAGCTCACCGCAGGGGGGCAATAACTATGGCTACACCTTC. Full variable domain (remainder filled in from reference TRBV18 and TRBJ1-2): NAGVMQNPRHLVRRRGQEARLRCSPMKGHSHVYWYRQLPEEGLKFMVYLQKENIIDESGMPKERFSAEFPKEGPSILRIQQVVRGDSAAYFCASSPQGGNNYGYTFGSGTRLTVV.

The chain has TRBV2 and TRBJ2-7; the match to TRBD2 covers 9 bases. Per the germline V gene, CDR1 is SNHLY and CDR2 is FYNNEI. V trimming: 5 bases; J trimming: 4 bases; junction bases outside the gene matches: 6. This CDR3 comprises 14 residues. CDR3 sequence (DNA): TGTGCCAGCAGTATAGCGGGGGTTTTATACGAGCAGTACTTC. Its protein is CASSIAGVLYEQYF.

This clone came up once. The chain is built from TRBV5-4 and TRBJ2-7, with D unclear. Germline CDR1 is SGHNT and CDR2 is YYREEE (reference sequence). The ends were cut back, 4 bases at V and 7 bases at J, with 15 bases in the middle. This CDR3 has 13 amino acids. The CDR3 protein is CASSAEDPTEQYF. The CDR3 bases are TGTGCCAGCAGCGCCGAGGACCCCACTGAGCAGTACTTC.